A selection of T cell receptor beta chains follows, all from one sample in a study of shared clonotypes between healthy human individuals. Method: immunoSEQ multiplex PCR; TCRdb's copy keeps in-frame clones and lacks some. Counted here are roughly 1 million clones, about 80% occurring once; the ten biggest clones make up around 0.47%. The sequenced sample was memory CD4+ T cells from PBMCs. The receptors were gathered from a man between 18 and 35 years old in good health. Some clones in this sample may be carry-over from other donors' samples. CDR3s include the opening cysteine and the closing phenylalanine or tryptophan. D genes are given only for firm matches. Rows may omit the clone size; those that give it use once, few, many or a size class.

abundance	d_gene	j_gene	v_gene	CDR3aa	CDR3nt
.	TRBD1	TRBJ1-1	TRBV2	CASSATGGGHTEAFF	TGTGCCAGCAGTGCCACAGGGGGCGGCCACACTGAAGCTTTCTTT
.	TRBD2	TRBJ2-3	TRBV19	CASSPLAGGGTDTQYF	TGTGCCAGTAGTCCCCTAGCGGGAGGTGGCACAGATACGCAGTATTTT
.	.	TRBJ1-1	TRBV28	CASVGTWLTEAFF	TGTGCCAGCGTTGGCACCTGGCTAACTGAAGCTTTCTTT
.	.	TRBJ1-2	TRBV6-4	CASSDSGSNYGYTF	TGTGCCAGCAGTGACTCGGGCAGCAACTATGGCTACACCTTC
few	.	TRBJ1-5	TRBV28	CASRTRSNQPQHF	TGTGCCAGCAGAACCCGTAGCAATCAGCCCCAGCATTTT
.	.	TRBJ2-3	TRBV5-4	CASSKAASSTDTQYF	TGTGCCAGCAGTAAAGCGGCATCAAGCACAGATACGCAGTATTTT
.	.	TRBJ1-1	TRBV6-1	CASTLAGGTEAFF	TGTGCCAGCACTCTTGCGGGGGGCACTGAAGCTTTCTTT
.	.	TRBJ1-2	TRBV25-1	CASSYLGATYGYTF	TGTGCCAGCAGTTATCTGGGGGCAACCTATGGCTACACCTTC
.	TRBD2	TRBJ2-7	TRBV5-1	CASSPRTSGKGSEQYF	TGCGCCAGCAGCCCCCGGACTAGTGGCAAGGGTTCCGAGCAGTACTTC
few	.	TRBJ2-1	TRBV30	CAWSVGREEQFF	TGTGCCTGGAGTGTAGGTAGGGAGGAGCAGTTCTTC
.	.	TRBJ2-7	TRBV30	CASLVGGTPYEQYF	TGTGCCTCTCTTGTTGGCGGGACACCCTACGAGCAGTACTTC
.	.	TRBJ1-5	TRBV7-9	CASSPLAGSQPQHF	TGTGCCAGCAGCCCACTCGCGGGGAGTCAGCCCCAGCATTTT
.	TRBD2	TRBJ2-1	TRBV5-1	CASSSGFLAGGPNNEQFF	TGCGCCAGCAGCTCAGGGTTTTTGGCGGGAGGTCCAAACAATGAGCAGTTCTTC